Here is one T cell receptor (beta chain) with its context. CDR1 is SGDLS and CDR2 is YYNGEE in the germline V gene. V was trimmed by 2 bases and J by 5 bases, leaving 13 bases between them. CDR3 size: 15 residues. Assay used: immunoSEQ multiplex PCR; TCRdb lists only in-frame clones, some missing. The repertoire consists of under 200,000 clones, with about 89% occurring once and the leading ten covering 3%. This sample was taken from a study of cytomegalovirus exposure and HLA in healthy donors. The V call is TRBV9, the J call TRBJ2-2; a weak D match, TRBD1 (7 bases). The sample taken for sequencing was PBMCs. This receptor was taken from a woman in her late teens or twenties in good health and CMV-seropositive. The CDR3 coding sequence is TGTGCCAGCAGCGTCCTGCAGGGGGGAACCGGGGAGCTGTTTTTT. Residues: CASSVLQGGTGELFF.